The 27 T cell receptor beta chains given below trace back to one sample, sequenced in a study of shared clonotypes between healthy human individuals. Assay: immunoSEQ multiplex PCR; the TCRdb copy retains only in-frame clones and omits some. The data contain around 2,000,000 clones, roughly 95% of them singletons. The sequencing input was naive CD4+ T cells sorted from blood. Subset defined: CD45RA+ positively selected. Receptors were obtained from a man aged 18 to 30 in good health.

The chain joins TRBV5-1 to TRBJ2-2, with 8 bases identical to TRBD1. This CDR3 has 16 residues. Germline V lookup: CDR1 SGHRS, CDR2 YFSETQ. The V and J ends lost 0 bases and 3 bases, in that order; junction bases with no gene match: 4. DNA of the CDR3: TGCGCCAGCAGCTTGGAGGCAGGGGGCCACACCGGGGAGCTGTTTTTT. Translation gives CASSLEAGGHTGELFF. The whole variable domain, filled in from reference TRBV5-1 and TRBJ2-2, reads KAGVTQTPRYLIKTRGQQVTLSCSPISGHRSVSWYQQTPGQGLQFLFEYFSETQRNKGNFPGRFSGRQFSNSRSEMNVSTLELGDSALYLCASSLEAGGHTGELFFGEGSRLTVL.

The genes are TRBV29-1 and TRBJ1-2; tentative D call: TRBD1 (6 bases). This CDR3 region has 11 residues. From germline, CDR1 is SQVTM and CDR2 ANQGSEA. Trimming removed 7 bases from V and 4 bases from J, with 10 bases in between. The CDR3 bases are TGCAGCGCTGGACAGAGCTATGGCTACACCTTC. Amino acid sequence: CSAGQSYGYTF.

This chain joins TRBV29-1 and TRBJ1-2; D perhaps matches TRBD1 (5 bases). With 6 bases removed from V and 2 bases from J, the gap between germline ends came to 10 bases. Germline V CDR1 and CDR2: SQVTM, ANQGSEA. The length of the CDR3 is 12 residues. The CDR3 DNA sequence: TGCAGCGTCGTTGGGGCGAACTATGGCTACACCTTC. Translated: CSVVGANYGYTF.

This clone appeared once. The genes are TRBV11-2 and TRBJ1-6; D unresolved. Germline V lookup: CDR1 SGHAT, CDR2 FQNNGV. V was trimmed by 0 bases and J by 9 bases, leaving 15 bases between them. This CDR3 has 16 residues. DNA for the CDR3: TGTGCCAGCAGCTTAGATTCTCGGAACTTCTTTTCACCCCTCCACTTT. This sequence encodes CASSLDSRNFFSPLHF.

The genes are TRBV4-1 and TRBJ2-7; 8 nucleotides match TRBD1. This CDR3 is 15 amino acids long. J lost 6 bases, V lost 0 bases, and 7 bases had no gene match. The germline V gene encodes CDR1 MGHRA and CDR2 YSYEKL. CDR3 sequence (DNA): TGCGCCAGCAGCCAAGAGGGACAGGTGGAGGGCGAGCAGTACTTC. Protein: CASSQEGQVEGEQYF.

The rearrangement joins TRBV9 to TRBJ1-1; D is ambiguous. The CDR3 is 16 residues long. CDR1 and CDR2 (germline): SGDLS, YYNGEE. Trimming stripped 0 bases from V and 3 bases from J, with 15 bases between. Here the CDR3 reads CASSVASSRLDTEAFF. CDR3 nucleotide sequence: TGTGCCAGCAGCGTAGCCAGTTCACGTTTGGACACTGAAGCTTTCTTT.

V gene TRBV7-2 combines with J gene TRBJ1-1; 7 bases are shared with TRBD1. V was clipped by 4 bases and J by 2 bases; unmatched bases: 10. CDR3 size: 16 residues. From germline, CDR1 is SGHTA and CDR2 FQGNSA. CDR3 nucleotides: TGTGCCAGCAGCTCAGATTTACAGGGGATTAACACTGAAGCTTTCTTT. Protein sequence: CASSSDLQGINTEAFF.

The chain couples TRBV5-5 to TRBJ2-7; D is possibly TRBD1 (6 bases). Germline CDR1 SGHKS, CDR2 YYEKEE (reference sequence). Trimming stripped 4 bases from V and 0 bases from J, with 20 bases between. This CDR3 region has 17 residues. The CDR3 coding sequence is TGTGCCAGCAGCCCCCTGGGGGCCTCCAGGAGCTCCTACGAGCAGTACTTC. Encoded protein: CASSPLGASRSSYEQYF.

This clone came up once. The rearrangement links TRBV11-2 to TRBJ2-1; maybe TRBD2 (5 bases). With 3 bases removed from V and 7 bases from J, the gap between germline ends came to 10 bases. The CDR3 spans 13 residues. CDR1 is SGHAT and CDR2 is FQNNGV in the germline V gene. In nucleotides, the CDR3 is TGTGCCAGCAGCTTGAATAGCGCGAATGAGCAGTTCTTC. Amino acid sequence: CASSLNSANEQFF.

The chain uses TRBV4-1 and TRBJ2-5; no clear D. The CDR3 loop spans 14 amino acids. Germline assignment: CDR1 MGHRA and CDR2 YSYEKL. V lost 3 bases to trimming and J lost 2 bases, with 10 bases between them. Here the CDR3 reads CASSQEARQETQYF. The CDR3 bases are TGCGCCAGCAGCCAGGAAGCGAGACAAGAGACCCAGTACTTC.

V is TRBV21-1 and J is TRBJ1-4; TRBD1, as called in the table, went unchecked against the DNA. TRBV21-1 is designated a pseudogene. The CDR3 has 17 amino acids. CDR3 protein: CASSPTGGIKFNEKLFF. The CDR3 DNA reads as TGTGCCAGCAGCCCAACAGGGGGAATTAAATTTAATGAAAAACTGTTTTTT.

The chain carries TRBV25-1 and TRBJ2-2, with D unresolved. The germline gives CDR1 MGHDK, CDR2 SYGVNS. The CDR3 has 14 residues. Deletions cut 6 bases from V and 2 bases from J, with 10 bases between. The CDR3 reads CASSPHTNTGELFF. The DNA for the CDR3 is TGTGCCAGCAGCCCACATACAAACACCGGGGAGCTGTTTTTT.

V is TRBV30 and J is TRBJ2-1; 13 bases agree with TRBD2. The J segment lost 0 bases and the V segment lost 0 bases, leaving 5 bases of the junction unmatched. CDR3 length: 18 amino acids. In germline, CDR1 is GTSNPN, CDR2 SVGIG (reference sequence). The CDR3 sequence: CAWSVLRTSGSSYNEQFF. The DNA of the CDR3 is TGTGCCTGGAGTGTATTGAGGACTAGCGGGAGCTCCTACAATGAGCAGTTCTTC.

This clone has a count of ten or more. This rearrangement joins TRBV18 to TRBJ1-1; 7 positions match TRBD1. CDR1 and CDR2 from the germline V gene are KGHSH and LQKENI. V shed 4 bases, J shed 1 base, and the junction held 3 bases outside the gene matches. This CDR3 has 14 residues. In DNA form, the CDR3 reads TGTGCCAGCTCACACGACAGGGCGAACACTGAAGCTTTCTTT. The encoded protein is CASSHDRANTEAFF.

J is TRBJ2-7 and V is TRBV18, with TRBD2 matching 10 bases. The germline V gene encodes CDR1 KGHSH and CDR2 LQKENI. The CDR3 sequence is 15 residues long. After removal of 3 bases from V and 3 bases from J, the junction contained 5 bases not matched to a gene. Here the CDR3 DNA reads TGTGCCAGCTCACCGTACGGGACTAGCGACTACGAGCAGTACTTC. Encoded protein: CASSPYGTSDYEQYF.

This clone has a single count. The chain employs TRBV28 and TRBJ2-7; tentatively, D is TRBD2 (7 bases). The V end lost 5 bases, the J end lost 5 bases, and 22 bases lay between the germline ends. The CDR3 contains 16 residues. Germline assignment: CDR1 MDHEN and CDR2 SYDVKM. The CDR3 protein is CASSAITDSTSDEQYF. The CDR3 DNA reads TGTGCCAGCAGTGCCATAACGGACAGTACTAGCGACGAGCAGTACTTC.

V is TRBV5-1 and J is TRBJ2-5; 7 bases agree with TRBD1. The ends lost 4 bases at V and 5 bases at J; junction bases unmatched: 11. Germline lookup yields CDR1 SGHRS and CDR2 YFSETQ. There are 15 residues in the CDR3. CDR3 DNA: TGCGCCAGCAGCCTGGGACAGACAGGGTTGGAGACCCAGTACTTC. Translating it yields CASSLGQTGLETQYF. Looking up the rest from reference TRBV5-1 and TRBJ2-5 gives the full variable domain: KAGVTQTPRYLIKTRGQQVTLSCSPISGHRSVSWYQQTPGQGLQFLFEYFSETQRNKGNFPGRFSGRQFSNSRSEMNVSTLELGDSALYLCASSLGQTGLETQYFGPGTRLLVL.

This chain uses TRBV11-2 with TRBJ2-3, with 13 bases fitting TRBD2. This CDR3 contains 16 residues. The V segment lost 5 bases and the J segment 4 bases; nucleotides outside the gene matches: 6. Germline V gene data show CDR1 as SGHAT and CDR2 as FQNNGV. In nucleotides, the CDR3 is TGTGCCAGCAGCATACTAGCGGGGGGGCCAGCAGATACGCAGTATTTT. Its protein product is CASSILAGGPADTQYF.

The chain carries TRBV6-6 and TRBJ1-3; D might be TRBD1 (5 bases). The CDR3 spans 16 residues. CDR1 and CDR2 (germline): MNHNY, SVGAGI (reference sequence). Trimming shortened V by 0 bases and J by 0 bases, and 9 bases separated the two germline ends. CDR3 loop: CASSYSFGGSGNTIYF. In nucleotides, the CDR3 is TGTGCCAGCAGTTACTCGTTTGGGGGCTCTGGAAACACCATATATTTT.

The CDR3 DNA follows: TGTGCCAGCAGCCATGGACACGGCACTTCACCCCTCCACTTT. It encodes CASSHGHGTSPLHF. The chain couples TRBV5-4 to TRBJ1-6, with a possible D match to TRBD1 (5 bases). Trimming removed 4 bases at V and 9 bases at J, with 14 bases between. Germline V gene data show CDR1 as SGHNT and CDR2 as YYREEE (reference sequence). CDR3 length equals 14 residues.

V is TRBV5-1 and J is TRBJ2-4; D remains unclear. Germline values: CDR1 SGHRS, CDR2 YFSETQ. The CDR3 has 12 amino acids. The V and J ends lost 4 bases and 6 bases respectively, with 8 bases between them. CDR3 bases: TGCGCCAGCAGCCCCCTCGGAAACATTCAGTACTTC. It specifies CASSPLGNIQYF. The full variable domain, rest sourced from reference TRBV5-1 and TRBJ2-4, is KAGVTQTPRYLIKTRGQQVTLSCSPISGHRSVSWYQQTPGQGLQFLFEYFSETQRNKGNFPGRFSGRQFSNSRSEMNVSTLELGDSALYLCASSPLGNIQYFGAGTRLSVL.

V usage is TRBV2 and J usage is TRBJ1-2, with D possibly TRBD1 on 6 matching bases. The V gene lost 7 bases and the J gene lost 7 bases, with 13 bases spanning the gap. The germline V gene encodes CDR1 SNHLY and CDR2 FYNNEI. The CDR3 consists of 12 residues. CDR3 region: CASNLQGSGYTF. Here the CDR3 DNA reads TGTGCCAGCAATTTACAGGGTTCTGGCTACACCTTC.

The gene calls are TRBV10-1 and TRBJ1-2, with 9 bases that match TRBD1. Trimming cost V 2 bases and J 6 bases; bases outside gene matches: 10. The CDR3 extends over 16 amino acids. Per the germline V gene, CDR1 is WNHNN and CDR2 is SYGVQD (reference sequence). CDR3 protein: CASSENPGTGMNGYTF. The CDR3 bases are TGCGCCAGCAGTGAGAATCCCGGGACAGGGATGAATGGCTACACCTTC.

V gene TRBV6-1 combines with J gene TRBJ2-7; a weak D match, TRBD2 (6 bases). Trimming pared 4 bases from V and 12 bases from J, leaving 16 bases between. The CDR3 sequence is 12 residues long. Per the germline V gene, CDR1 is MNHNS and CDR2 is SASEGT. This CDR3 reads CASSVNGRWGYF. The DNA of the CDR3 is TGTGCCAGCAGTGTTAACGGGAGATGGGGGTACTTC.

The J gene is TRBJ2-7, the V gene TRBV6-1; D is undetermined. Germline V gene lookup returns CDR1 MNHNS and CDR2 SASEGT. V lost 6 bases and J lost 2, with 8 bases in between. CDR3 length: 12 amino acids. This CDR3 reads CASSQSTYEQYF. CDR3 bases: TGTGCCAGCAGCCAATCTACCTACGAGCAGTACTTC.

The V call is TRBV11-2, the J call TRBJ1-2; 7 bases map to TRBD1. Trimming cost V 5 bases and J 4 bases; bases outside gene matches: 7. Germline V gene data show CDR1 as SGHAT and CDR2 as FQNNGV. CDR3 length equals 14 residues. The CDR3 is CASSPGQARYGYTF. The CDR3 DNA follows: TGTGCCAGCAGCCCAGGACAGGCACGCTATGGCTACACCTTC. Drawing the rest from reference TRBV11-2 and TRBJ1-2, the complete variable domain is EAGVAQSPRYKIIEKRQSVAFWCNPISGHATLYWYQQILGQGPKLLIQFQNNGVVDDSQLPKDRFSAERLKGVDSTLKIQPAKLEDSAVYLCASSPGQARYGYTFGSGTRLTVV.

The CDR3 DNA sequence: TGCGCCAGCAGCCCCAGCGGGGTCTCCTACGAGCAGTACTTC. Its protein product is CASSPSGVSYEQYF. The chain has TRBV10-2 and TRBJ2-7; 7 bases are shared with TRBD2. Trimming at V came to 6 bases and at J to 0 bases, leaving 5 bases not matched to a gene. Germline V gives CDR1 WSHSY, CDR2 SAAADI. The CDR3 loop spans 14 amino acids.